One and the same sample provided the 25 T cell receptor beta chains below, sequenced in a study of naive and memory T cell subsets. Two oligonucleotides, mixed equimolar, formed the beta constant-region primer covering TRBC1 and TRBC2. Four rounds of PCR amplified the ligated cDNA using nested alpha and beta constant-region primers plus SP2. TCRdb independently ran MiXCR on the UMI-ligation and nested PCR reads; one entry per CDR3 protein. This sample has around 130,000 distinct CDR3 sequences, with over 30% found just once. Sequenced sample: central memory CD4+ T cells from blood. These receptors were taken from a human donor in good health.

This clonotype showed up just a few times. The chain uses TRBV5-4 and TRBJ2-3; no firm D call. The length of the CDR3 is 14 residues. V was pared by 4 bases and J by 3 bases, with 12 bases between. Germline CDR1 and CDR2: SGHNT and YYREEE (reference sequence). Written as DNA, the CDR3 is TGTGCCAGCAGCAGGCTCCTACGGACAGATACGCAGTATTTT. As protein: CASSRLLRTDTQYF.

This clonotype turned up a few times. V usage is TRBV29-1 and J usage is TRBJ1-2; D is possibly TRBD1 (6 bases). The V end lost 5 bases, the J end lost 4 bases, and 11 bases lay between the germline ends. CDR1 and CDR2 from the germline V gene are SQVTM and ANQGSEA. The CDR3 spans 12 residues. CDR3 amino acids: CSVTGQTYGYTF. The CDR3 DNA reads as TGCAGCGTTACCGGACAGACCTATGGCTACACCTTC.

The chain has TRBV27 and TRBJ2-7; the D gene is possibly TRBD1 (5 bases). V was pared by 5 bases and J by 7 bases, with 12 bases between. This CDR3 has 12 residues. Germline V gives CDR1 MNHEY, CDR2 SMNVEV (reference sequence). The DNA for the CDR3 is TGTGCCAGCAGTGACAGATTCGGGGAGCAGTACTTC. The encoded protein is CASSDRFGEQYF.

This rearrangement joins TRBV28 to TRBJ2-6; 9 positions agree with TRBD1. V trimming: 6 bases; J trimming: 8 bases; junction bases outside the gene matches: 5. The CDR3 spans 14 residues. CDR1 and CDR2 from the germline V gene are MDHEN and SYDVKM. This CDR3 reads CASSTGTGTNVLTF. CDR3 nucleotides: TGTGCCAGCAGCACCGGGACAGGGACCAACGTCCTGACTTTC.

This clonotype appeared a few times. V usage is TRBV6-2 or TRBV6-3 and J usage is TRBJ1-5; D ambiguous. Germline CDR1 is MNHEY and CDR2 is SVGEGT. The CDR3 runs 14 residues. V lost 7 bases and J 6 bases, leaving 16 bases between the germline ends. The CDR3 DNA is TGTGCCAGCAATCAGGCCGCCACAGTTCAGCCCCAGCATTTT. This gives the protein CASNQAATVQPQHF.

The table lists this clonotype with a few counts. CDR3: CASSPGTSERAGYNEQFF. In nucleotides, the CDR3 is TGTGCCAGCAGCCCCGGGACTAGCGAAAGAGCGGGGTACAATGAGCAGTTCTTC. This rearrangement joins TRBV6-2 or TRBV6-3 to TRBJ2-1; 10 nucleotides align to TRBD2. V was pared by 6 bases and J by 4 bases, with 15 bases of the junction left unmatched. Looked up from germline, CDR1 is MNHEY and CDR2 is SVGEGT. The CDR3 extends over 18 amino acids.

The chain employs TRBV5-1 and TRBJ2-7; TRBD2 is a possible D gene (6 bases). Per the germline V gene, CDR1 is SGHRS and CDR2 is YFSETQ. CDR3 length equals 12 residues. V was shortened by 2 bases and J by 6 bases, with 9 bases between the two germline ends. CDR3 nucleotides: TGCGCCAGCAGCTTAGACGGGAGCGAGCAGTACTTC. Translating gives CASSLDGSEQYF.

There are many counts of this clonotype. V is TRBV29-1 and J is TRBJ2-7, with unresolved D. The germline V and J ends were trimmed by 3 bases and 7 bases, with 13 bases remaining between them. The CDR3 extends over 12 amino acids. Germline assignment: CDR1 SQVTM and CDR2 ANQGSEA. The DNA for the CDR3 is TGCAGCGTTGAGTACGCCGCCCAGGAGCAGTACTTC. Protein: CSVEYAAQEQYF.

This clonotype was picked up a small number of times. The rearrangement uses TRBV28 and TRBJ2-7; D is unresolved. The length of the CDR3 is 16 residues. The germline V gene has CDR1 MDHEN and CDR2 SYDVKM. The germline V and J ends were trimmed by 3 bases and 6 bases, with 21 bases remaining between them. Here the CDR3 DNA reads TGTGCCAGCAGTTTCATCATCGGCGGCCCATTGGGCGAGCAGTACTTC. As protein: CASSFIIGGPLGEQYF.

The V call is TRBV5-1, the J call TRBJ1-1, with D perhaps TRBD1 (6 bases). The CDR3 length is 15 residues. CDR1 SGHRS and CDR2 YFSETQ come from the germline V gene. V gave up 3 bases and J gave up 2 bases, with 14 bases separating them. CDR3 residues: CASSSDLQGNTEAFF. CDR3 in DNA: TGCGCCAGCAGCTCGGATTTACAGGGTAACACTGAAGCTTTCTTT.

V and J are TRBV7-7 and TRBJ2-3; D is ambiguous. V dropped 2 bases and J dropped 3 bases, with 12 bases sitting between them. This CDR3 spans 15 amino acids. Germline V gene sequence: CDR1 SSHAT, CDR2 FNYEAQ (reference sequence). The CDR3 coding sequence is TGTGCCAGCAGCTTAATGGGATCCGTGACAGATACGCAGTATTTT. This gives the protein CASSLMGSVTDTQYF. The full variable domain, in which reference TRBV7-7 and TRBJ2-3 provide the parts outside the CDR3, is GAGVSQSPRYKVTKRGQDVTLRCDPISSHATLYWYQQALGQGPEFLTYFNYEAQPDKSGLPSDRFSAERPEGSISTLTIQRTEQRDSAMYRCASSLMGSVTDTQYFGPGTRLTVL.

The gene calls are TRBV5-1 and TRBJ2-2; 12 bases are a match to TRBD2. This CDR3 contains 18 residues. Per the germline V gene, CDR1 is SGHRS and CDR2 is YFSETQ. The ends lost 2 bases at V and 5 bases at J; junction bases unmatched: 10. CDR3 DNA sequence: TGCGCCAGCAGCTTCCTCGGGACTAGCGGGTTTGCGACCGGGGAGCTGTTTTTT. Residues: CASSFLGTSGFATGELFF.

The V and J genes are TRBV28 and TRBJ2-7; D gene ambiguous. From germline, CDR1 is MDHEN and CDR2 SYDVKM. The V end was cut by 6 bases, the J end by 6 bases, with 21 bases between. CDR3 size: 15 residues. In DNA, the CDR3 is TGTGCCAGCAGCAAAAATACAATACGTACCGCCGAGCAGTACTTC. It specifies CASSKNTIRTAEQYF.

The chain recombines TRBV20-1 with TRBJ2-1, with D possibly being TRBD1 (5 bases). This CDR3 is built from 13 residues. V lost 6 bases and J lost 7, with 16 bases in between. CDR1 is DFQATT, CDR2 SNEGSKA, per germline (reference sequence). CDR3 coding DNA: TGCAGTGCCGGACCAGGGAATGCTAATGAGCAGTTCTTC. It specifies CSAGPGNANEQFF.

There are a few counts of this clonotype. V and J are TRBV5-5 and TRBJ2-5; 8 nucleotides match TRBD1. The length of the CDR3 is 15 residues. CDR1 is SGHKS and CDR2 is YYEKEE in the germline V gene (reference sequence). The trim removed 5 bases at V and 5 bases at J, leaving 11 bases unmatched. CDR3 bases: TGTGCCAGCAGTTCGAGGACAGGGAGAGTTGAGACCCAGTACTTC. Translation gives CASSSRTGRVETQYF.

The CDR3 spells CASSQPLALDEQFF. In DNA, the CDR3 is TGTGCCAGCAGCCAACCCCTAGCGTTGGATGAGCAGTTCTTC. The rearrangement links TRBV7-2 to TRBJ2-1; D possibly corresponds to TRBD2 (6 bases). The V gene's germline CDR1 is SGHTA and CDR2 FQGNSA. CDR3 length equals 14 residues. V was shortened by 5 bases and J by 8 bases, with 16 bases between the two germline ends.

This chain joins TRBV7-3 and TRBJ2-2; D may be TRBD1 (6 bases). V gave up 1 base and J gave up 6 bases, with 15 bases separating them. This CDR3 comprises 16 residues. The germline V gene encodes CDR1 SGHTA and CDR2 FQGTGA. The CDR3 protein is CASSLMATGIAGELFF. The CDR3 DNA follows: TGTGCCAGCAGCTTAATGGCGACAGGTATCGCCGGGGAGCTGTTTTTT.

This clonotype was seen a few times. The rearrangement links TRBV11-2 to TRBJ2-7; D may be TRBD1 (6 bases). The CDR3 loop spans 16 amino acids. V lost 5 bases to trimming and J lost 2 bases, with 19 bases between them. The V gene's germline CDR1 is SGHAT and CDR2 FQNNGV. CDR3 DNA: TGTGCCAGCAGCCCCAAGAAAACAGGGATCGCCTACGAGCAGTACTTC. It encodes CASSPKKTGIAYEQYF.

The gene calls are TRBV7-9 and TRBJ1-4; no clear D gene. The V end was cut by 5 bases, the J end by 7 bases, with 14 bases between. Germline assignment: CDR1 SEHNR and CDR2 FQNEAQ (reference sequence). This CDR3 has 14 residues. The CDR3 loop reads CASSLMGLSEKLFF. The CDR3 DNA is TGTGCCAGCAGCCTCATGGGGTTATCTGAAAAACTGTTTTTT.

This rearrangement joins TRBV5-1 to TRBJ1-1, with unresolved D. This CDR3 comprises 15 residues. Trimming removed 5 bases at V and 8 bases at J, with 22 bases between. CDR1 and CDR2 from the germline V gene are SGHRS and YFSETQ. CDR3 in amino acids: CASSTSGDRTREAFF. The CDR3 nucleotides read TGCGCCAGCAGTACATCGGGCGACCGCACCAGAGAAGCTTTCTTT. Together with reference TRBV5-1 and TRBJ1-1, the CDR3 gives the full variable domain: KAGVTQTPRYLIKTRGQQVTLSCSPISGHRSVSWYQQTPGQGLQFLFEYFSETQRNKGNFPGRFSGRQFSNSRSEMNVSTLELGDSALYLCASSTSGDRTREAFFGQGTRLTVV.

This clonotype was seen only a few times. The CDR3 sequence is CASSNTGDRSDTQYF. The CDR3, as DNA: TGTGCCAGCAGCAATACAGGGGATCGGTCAGATACGCAGTATTTT. The rearrangement joins TRBV7-6 to TRBJ2-3, with 7 bases matching TRBD1. CDR1 and CDR2 (germline): SGHVS, FNYEAQ. V was clipped by 5 bases and J by 4 bases; unmatched bases: 9. The CDR3 loop spans 15 amino acids.

The V call is TRBV6-1, the J call TRBJ2-6, with D tentatively TRBD1 (7 bases). This CDR3 has 14 amino acids. Looked up from germline, CDR1 is MNHNS and CDR2 is SASEGT. The ends were cut back, 7 bases at V and 4 bases at J, with 11 bases in the middle. CDR3 sequence reads: CASKEGAGANVLTF. DNA for the CDR3: TGTGCCAGCAAGGAGGGGGCAGGGGCCAACGTCCTGACTTTC.

V gene TRBV6-5 combines with J gene TRBJ2-3, with D possibly matching TRBD2 (5 bases). The germline V gene encodes CDR1 MNHEY and CDR2 SVGAGI. Trimming pared 6 bases from V and 2 bases from J, leaving 18 bases between. This CDR3 contains 16 residues. CDR3 loop: CASSHGNRASTDTQYF. The CDR3 nucleotides read TGTGCCAGCAGCCACGGGAATCGGGCTTCCACAGATACGCAGTATTTT.

V is TRBV28 and J is TRBJ2-3; D might be TRBD2 (5 bases). The V gene lost 8 bases and the J gene lost 2 bases, with 17 bases spanning the gap. The germline V gene encodes CDR1 MDHEN and CDR2 SYDVKM. The CDR3 has 15 amino acids. CDR3 coding DNA: TGTGCCAGCGAACATCAGCGGAAATTCACAGATACGCAGTATTTT. This translates into CASEHQRKFTDTQYF.

The table lists this clonotype with a few counts. J is TRBJ2-2 and V is TRBV6-1; D is ambiguous. In germline, CDR1 is MNHNS, CDR2 SASEGT. The CDR3 extends over 13 amino acids. V gave up 7 bases and J gave up 3 bases, with 9 bases separating them. The CDR3 nucleotides read TGTGCCAGCAACACTCAACACACCGGGGAGCTGTTTTTT. Encoded protein: CASNTQHTGELFF.